The next 24 T cell receptor beta chains were all read from a single sample in a study of blood T cell repertoires in COVID-19. The method was immunoSEQ multiplex PCR; TCRdb's version includes in-frame clones alone and lacks a portion of them. This sample yields 150,000 to 200,000 clones, of which roughly 93% are seen a single time; over 3.5% belongs to the top ten. Sequenced sample: peripheral blood. The source of these receptors is a woman aged 50 to 65 with acute or convalescent COVID-19.

The chain has TRBV14 and TRBJ1-1; TRBD1 matches at 12 bases. The CDR3 contains 16 residues. V gave up 2 bases and J gave up 4 bases; unmatched junction bases: 5. The germline V gene has CDR1 SGHDN and CDR2 FVKESK. CDR3 coding DNA: TGTGCCAGCAGCCAACTACGGGGACAGGGGGCCACTGAAGCTTTCTTT. It is translated as CASSQLRGQGATEAFF.

This clone appeared a single time. This sequence joins TRBV2 and TRBJ2-3; the match to TRBD1 covers 8 bases. V lost 4 bases to trimming and J lost 0 bases; unmatched junction nucleotides: 3. This CDR3 is 15 amino acids long. In germline, CDR1 is SNHLY, CDR2 FYNNEI. The CDR3, as DNA: TGTGCCAGCAGTGGGTGGACAGGGAGCACAGATACGCAGTATTTT. Translation: CASSGWTGSTDTQYF.

The V gene is TRBV29-1, the J gene TRBJ2-5; D is perhaps TRBD2 (5 bases). Germline V gives CDR1 SQVTM, CDR2 ANQGSEA. The CDR3 sequence is 10 residues long. Trimming left V 6 bases short and J 8 bases short, with 10 bases between. The CDR3 is CSVLGGTQYF. CDR3 nucleotide sequence: TGCAGCGTCCTCGGAGGTACCCAGTACTTC.

The chain joins TRBV15 to TRBJ2-1; 12 bases line up with TRBD2. The CDR3 length is 16 residues. The trim removed 0 bases at V and 6 bases at J, leaving 3 bases unmatched. Per the germline V gene, CDR1 is LNHNV and CDR2 is YYDKDF (reference sequence). The CDR3 nucleotides read TGTGCCACCAGCAGAGATCGACTAGCGGGAGTCAATGAGCAGTTCTTC. Residues: CATSRDRLAGVNEQFF.

This sequence joins TRBV5-1 and TRBJ1-1; unclear D gene. With 4 bases removed from V and 1 base from J, the gap between germline ends came to 11 bases. The CDR3 spans 14 residues. The germline V gene encodes CDR1 SGHRS and CDR2 YFSETQ. CDR3 region: CASSTQGRNTEAFF. The CDR3 region has the DNA TGCGCCAGCAGCACGCAAGGGAGGAACACTGAAGCTTTCTTT.

The chain has TRBV30 and TRBJ1-2, with D possibly being TRBD1 (6 bases). Trimming left V 1 base short and J 8 bases short, with 11 bases between. There are 12 residues in the CDR3. The germline CDR1 and CDR2 sequences are GTSNPN and SVGIG (reference sequence). This chain's CDR3 is CAWSETGSGYTF. CDR3 bases: TGTGCCTGGAGTGAAACAGGGAGCGGCTACACCTTC.

The V and J genes are TRBV9 and TRBJ2-7, with TRBD2 matching over 11 bases. J gave up 8 bases and V 4 bases, and 11 bases lay outside the gene matches. Germline V gene lookup returns CDR1 SGDLS and CDR2 YYNGEE. There are 15 residues in the CDR3. The CDR3 sequence: CASSPKGLAETKQYF. CDR3 coding DNA: TGTGCCAGCAGCCCAAAGGGACTAGCGGAAACGAAGCAGTACTTC.

The rearrangement links TRBV14 to TRBJ2-7; 14 bases agree with TRBD2. The CDR3 runs 16 residues. Unmatched junction bases numbered 0, after V lost 0 bases and J lost 2 bases. CDR1 SGHDN and CDR2 FVKESK come from the germline V gene. CDR3 residues: CASSQEGLAGAYEQYF. The CDR3 DNA reads as TGTGCCAGCAGCCAAGAGGGACTAGCGGGAGCCTACGAGCAGTACTTC.

This chain links TRBV6-2 or TRBV6-3 with TRBJ1-5; 8 positions match TRBD1. CDR1 MNHEY and CDR2 SVGEGT come from the germline V gene. CDR3 length equals 16 residues. V lost 0 bases to trimming and J lost 5 bases; unmatched junction nucleotides: 6. The DNA for the CDR3 is TGTGCCAGCAGTTACTCCGGGACAGGAATCGATCAGCCCCAGCATTTT. Protein sequence: CASSYSGTGIDQPQHF.

The genes are TRBV6-1 and TRBJ2-3; D call uncertain. The CDR3 covers 13 residues. Trimming shortened V by 3 bases and J by 3 bases, and 7 bases separated the two germline ends. Looked up from germline, CDR1 is MNHNS and CDR2 is SASEGT. The CDR3 protein is CASSDQMTDTQYF. DNA for the CDR3: TGTGCCAGCAGTGATCAGATGACAGATACGCAGTATTTT.

The CDR3 loop is CASSVGPLDWSSYNEQFF. The CDR3 bases are TGTGCCAGCAGCGTAGGACCCCTAGATTGGAGCTCCTACAATGAGCAGTTCTTC. V usage is TRBV9 and J usage is TRBJ2-1; D is unclear. The CDR3 length is 18 residues. Trimming took 0 bases from V and 0 from J, leaving 16 bases between them. Germline V lookup: CDR1 SGDLS, CDR2 YYNGEE.

The chain couples TRBV7-9 to TRBJ1-2, with D perhaps TRBD1 (6 bases). Germline values: CDR1 SEHNR, CDR2 FQNEAQ (reference sequence). There are 12 residues in the CDR3. V gave up 5 bases and J gave up 4 bases, with 8 bases separating them. Here the CDR3 reads CASSRTVYGYTF. The CDR3 bases are TGTGCCAGCAGCAGGACAGTCTATGGCTACACCTTC.

This chain links TRBV9 with TRBJ2-2; the match to TRBD2 covers 8 bases. The CDR3 has 18 amino acids. Germline CDR1 and CDR2: SGDLS and YYNGEE. With V trimmed by 2 bases and J by 4 bases, 13 bases remained unmatched. The CDR3 DNA follows: TGTGCCAGCAGCGTCCAAGGGTCCGGGGGGGCTGCCACCGGGGAGCTGTTTTTT. Protein product: CASSVQGSGGAATGELFF. Full variable domain (rest looked up from reference TRBV9 and TRBJ2-2): DSGVTQTPKHLITATGQRVTLRCSPRSGDLSVYWYQQSLDQGLQFLIQYYNGEERAKGNILERFSAQQFPDLHSELNLSSLELGDSALYFCASSVQGSGGAATGELFFGEGSRLTVL.

The rearrangement links TRBV7-2 to TRBJ1-1; 10 nucleotides match TRBD1. The J segment lost 7 bases and the V segment lost 1 base, leaving 3 bases of the junction unmatched. CDR1 is SGHTA and CDR2 is FQGNSA in the germline V gene. The CDR3 consists of 14 residues. The CDR3 DNA sequence: TGTGCCAGCAGCTTAGGAGACAGGGGGCTTGAAGCTTTCTTT. The encoded protein is CASSLGDRGLEAFF.

In this sample, this clone turned up once. This chain uses TRBV5-6 with TRBJ2-3; D may be TRBD2 (5 bases). CDR3 size: 18 residues. Germline V gene sequence: CDR1 SGHDT, CDR2 YYEEEE. V lost 1 base, J lost 3 bases, and 21 bases lay in between. CDR3 in amino acids: CASSLRFLAQIRTDTQYF. CDR3 nucleotide sequence: TGTGCCAGCAGCTTGAGGTTCCTAGCACAGATACGGACAGATACGCAGTATTTT.

The chain links TRBV4-1 to TRBJ1-3; D unresolved. Germline V lookup: CDR1 MGHRA, CDR2 YSYEKL. CDR3 size: 16 residues. The V gene lost 1 base and the J gene lost 0 bases, with 10 bases spanning the gap. CDR3 sequence reads: CASSQGLLSSGNTIYF. CDR3 sequence (DNA): TGCGCCAGCAGCCAAGGACTCCTGAGCTCTGGAAACACCATATATTTT.

The chain links TRBV28 to TRBJ1-4; D ambiguous. The V and J ends lost 2 bases and 2 bases respectively, with 9 bases between them. The germline gives CDR1 MDHEN, CDR2 SYDVKM. There are 15 residues in the CDR3. The CDR3 region is CASSLKRVTNEKLFF. CDR3 sequence (DNA): TGTGCCAGCAGTTTAAAGAGGGTTACTAATGAAAAACTGTTTTTT.

The rearrangement links TRBV9 to TRBJ2-6, with 7 bases that match TRBD2. This CDR3 is built from 18 residues. Germline-derived CDR1 and CDR2 are SGDLS and YYNGEE. The V segment lost 4 bases and the J segment 0 bases; nucleotides outside the gene matches: 10. The CDR3 DNA sequence: TGTGCCAGCAGCCGGGGGGTCGGGAAAGACTCTGGGGCCAACGTCCTGACTTTC. Translation gives CASSRGVGKDSGANVLTF.

This sequence joins TRBV7-4 and TRBJ2-1; perhaps TRBD2 as D (6 bases). The ends were cut back, 5 bases at V and 0 bases at J, with 17 bases in the middle. The CDR3 consists of 17 residues. The germline V gene has CDR1 SGHVT and CDR2 SQSDAQ. In DNA form, the CDR3 reads TGTGCCAGCAGCCTGAGGAACGGGGGTTACTCCTACAATGAGCAGTTCTTC. It encodes CASSLRNGGYSYNEQFF.

This clone was seen just once. The V call is TRBV28, the J call TRBJ1-5; 7 bases are shared with TRBD1. This CDR3 has 13 residues. Germline CDR1 and CDR2: MDHEN and SYDVKM. V was pared by 9 bases and J by 3 bases, with 5 bases of the junction left unmatched. The CDR3 DNA sequence: TGTGCCAGTAGACAGGGCAACAATCAGCCCCAGCATTTT. Translated, it gives CASRQGNNQPQHF.

The rearrangement uses TRBV19 and TRBJ1-1; D remains ambiguous. This CDR3 is 12 amino acids long. Germline CDR1 and CDR2: LNHDA and SQIVND (reference sequence). V dropped 0 bases and J dropped 8 bases, with 7 bases sitting between them. CDR3 sequence reads: CASSIDLGEAFF. The CDR3 DNA reads TGTGCCAGTAGTATAGATCTCGGGGAAGCTTTCTTT.

The CDR3 bases are TGTGCCAGCACCAAATACATGTGGTCTGGCTACACCTTC. It codes for CASTKYMWSGYTF. The chain combines TRBV7-8 with TRBJ1-2; D gene ambiguous. The V end was cut by 7 bases, the J end by 7 bases, with 16 bases between. This CDR3 comprises 13 residues. Germline V gene lookup returns CDR1 SGHVS and CDR2 FQNEAQ. Supplemented by reference TRBV7-8 and TRBJ1-2, the full variable domain reads GAGVSQSPRYKVAKRGQDVALRCDPISGHVSLFWYQQALGQGPEFLTYFQNEAQLDKSGLPSDRFFAERPEGSVSTLKIQRTQQEDSAVYLCASTKYMWSGYTFGSGTRLTVV.

This clone was observed a single time. V and J are TRBV19 and TRBJ1-1; 7 bases fit TRBD1. Losses at the gene ends were 11 bases for V and 4 bases for J; bases not matched to a gene: 13. The CDR3 runs 14 residues. CDR1 is LNHDA, CDR2 SQIVND, per germline (reference sequence). In DNA form, the CDR3 reads TGTGCCGGAAGGGACAGTGCGAAGGGCACTGAAGCTTTCTTT. It translates to CAGRDSAKGTEAFF.

This clone was seen only once. This chain joins TRBV13 and TRBJ2-7; tentatively, D is TRBD1 (6 bases). There are 15 residues in the CDR3. V was trimmed by 3 bases and J by 2 bases, leaving 14 bases between them. From germline, CDR1 is PRHDT and CDR2 FYEKMQ (reference sequence). For the CDR3, the DNA is TGTGCCAGCAGCTTTTCCGGGACACCCCCCTACGAGCAGTACTTC. It is translated as CASSFSGTPPYEQYF.